A single TCR beta chain is shown here with its context. The repertoire was sequenced with immunoSEQ multiplex PCR; TCRdb's copy has only in-frame clones and lacks some. The sample has some 94,000 clones; roughly 91% are singletons. This CDR3 contains 15 residues. The germline V and J ends were trimmed by 4 bases and 6 bases, with 18 bases remaining between them. Germline CDR1 and CDR2: MNHEY and SVGEGT. This record comes from a study of control samples from healthy donors and cancer patients. The source is a woman in her forties or fifties with colorectal cancer. Sequencing used PBMCs. The chain joins TRBV6-2 or TRBV6-3 to TRBJ1-1; tentative D call: TRBD1 (6 bases). The CDR3 sequence is CASSSFSQGGAEAFF. CDR3 nucleotide sequence: TGTGCCAGCAGTTCATTCTCACAGGGAGGTGCTGAAGCTTTCTTT.